These T cell receptor beta chains were read from a single sample in a study of post-analysis software for immune sequencing data. TCRdb reprocessed the PCR reads via MiXCR and lists one record per CDR3 protein. The sample lists about 760,000 distinct CDR3 sequences; around 27% were seen once. Sequencing was carried out using blood. Source of these receptors: a girl aged 10 to 17 with multiple sclerosis. Both conserved end residues are part of each CDR3. D genes are given only for firm matches. Clone sizes are given selectively: once, few, many, or a class where the clone is expanded.

d_gene,v_gene,abundance,j_gene,len,CDR3nt,CDR3aa
NA,TRBV6-1,few,TRBJ2-1,17,TGTGCCAGCAGTCGCCCCCGGGTGGGGGGCCTTTACAATGAGCAGTTCTTC,CASSRPRVGGLYNEQFF
NA,TRBV20-1,NA,TRBJ1-5,15,TGCAGTGCTGGCGCAGGGATTGGGAGCAATCAGCCCCAGCATTTT,CSAGAGIGSNQPQHF
NA,TRBV18,few,TRBJ2-7,13,TGTGCCAGCTCACCACGGTCAGCCTACGAGCAGTACTTC,CASSPRSAYEQYF
NA,TRBV14,NA,TRBJ2-1,14,TGTGCCAGCAGCCGGATAAGCTCCTACAATGAGCAGTTCTTC,CASSRISSYNEQFF
TRBD2,TRBV20-1,few,TRBJ2-1,16,TGCAGTGCACCACATCTGGCTAGCGGGGGGGGGAATGAGCAGTTCTTC,CSAPHLASGGGNEQFF
NA,TRBV4-1,NA,TRBJ2-1,15,TGCGCCAGCAGCTTAAGACTAGGCGACTACAGTGAGCAGTTCTTC,CASSLRLGDYSEQFF
NA,TRBV4-3,NA,TRBJ2-7,14,TGCGCCAGCAGCCCCGGGAGATCTTTCTACGAGCAGTACTTC,CASSPGRSFYEQYF
NA,TRBV20-1,few,TRBJ2-7,15,TGCAGTGCTAGAGATGAGGCAGGGTCTGCCTACGAGCAGTACTTC,CSARDEAGSAYEQYF
TRBD1,TRBV5-1,few,TRBJ1-2,13,TGCGCCAGCTCGGACAGGGATGGCTATGGCTACACCTTC,CASSDRDGYGYTF
NA,TRBV9,NA,TRBJ2-1,13,TGTGCCAGCAGCGTAGCGGCCCAGGGTGAGCAGTTCTTC,CASSVAAQGEQFF
TRBD2,TRBV6-6,NA,TRBJ2-7,13,TGTGCCAGCAACCAGCGGGAGAGTTGCGAGCAGTACTTC,CASNQRESCEQYF
NA,TRBV7-2,NA,TRBJ1-1,14,TGTGCCAGCAGCTTACTTCCGAGGAACACTGAAGCTTTCTTT,CASSLLPRNTEAFF
TRBD1,TRBV5-1,few,TRBJ2-1,15,TGCGCCAGCAGCCGCGGACAGGGCGCCTACAATGAGCAGTTCTTC,CASSRGQGAYNEQFF
NA,TRBV20-1,few,TRBJ2-6,20,TGCAGTGCTCCACGAGATTCGGGGGGCGGTTTAAGCTCTGGGGCCAACGTCCTGACTTTC,CSAPRDSGGGLSSGANVLTF
TRBD1,TRBV20-1,few,TRBJ2-3,15,TGCAGCTCATCCCCTCGGACAGGGCGTCCAGATACGCAGTATTTT,CSSSPRTGRPDTQYF
NA,TRBV2,NA,TRBJ1-2,17,TGTGCCAGCCAGGGTTTGGGGGGTTTTCTAAGGACCTATGGCTACACCTTC,CASQGLGGFLRTYGYTF
TRBD2,TRBV29-1,NA,TRBJ2-7,14,TGCAGCGTGAAGGCGGGACTAGCGGGCTACGAGCAGTACTTC,CSVKAGLAGYEQYF
NA,TRBV15,NA,TRBJ1-2,13,TGTGCCACCAGCAGAGAGAGGGTCGGTGGCTACACCTTC,CATSRERVGGYTF
NA,TRBV15,few,TRBJ2-5,13,TGTGCCACCAGCAGACAGGGGCAACTCTCTCAGTACTTC,CATSRQGQLSQYF
NA,TRBV11-2,few,TRBJ2-4,16,TGTGCCAGCAGCTTAGGCGCGTCATCTGGGGAAAACATTCAGTACTTC,CASSLGASSGENIQYF
TRBD2,TRBV7-8,few,TRBJ2-1,17,TGTGCCAGCAGCCGAGGGGTAGCGGGATTGAGTCCCCATGAGCAGTTCTTC,CASSRGVAGLSPHEQFF
TRBD2,TRBV7-2,few,TRBJ2-1,17,TGTGCCAGCAGCTTAGTGGGCTCGGGAGGAGCCTACAATGAGCAGTTCTTC,CASSLVGSGGAYNEQFF
TRBD2,TRBV9,few,TRBJ2-1,15,TGTGCCAGCAGCGTAGAGTCTAGCGGATACAATGAGCAGTTCTTC,CASSVESSGYNEQFF
NA,TRBV6-2/TRBV6-3,NA,TRBJ2-5,14,TGTGCCAGCAGGGTCGGGGACTTGCAAGAGACCCAGTACTTC,CASRVGDLQETQYF
TRBD2,TRBV20-1,NA,TRBJ2-1,13,TGCAGTGCTCCGCGGGGGGGCCTTAATGAGCAGTTCTTC,CSAPRGGLNEQFF
NA,TRBV13,once,TRBJ2-2,15,TGTGCCAGCAGCTCGAGACTACAGGGCACCGGGGAGCTGTTTTTT,CASSSRLQGTGELFF
TRBD1,TRBV7-6,NA,TRBJ1-6,16,TGTGCCAGCAGCTTAGCGACAGGGGGTAATAATTCACCCCTCCACTTT,CASSLATGGNNSPLHF
NA,TRBV7-9,NA,TRBJ2-2,13,TGTGCCAGCACACCCTATTCCACCGGGGAGCTGTTTTTT,CASTPYSTGELFF
NA,TRBV7-9,NA,TRBJ1-2,13,TGTGCCAGCAGCCCAGCCCCCGAGTCGGGCTACACCTTC,CASSPAPESGYTF
TRBD2,TRBV12-3/TRBV12-4,NA,TRBJ2-5,16,TGTGCCAGCAGTTTACTGGTAGCGGGGGACCAAGAGACCCAGTACTTC,CASSLLVAGDQETQYF
NA,TRBV7-6,many,TRBJ1-1,13,TGTGCCAGCAGCTCGACAGGGAACACTGAAGCTTTCTTT,CASSSTGNTEAFF
NA,TRBV29-1,many,TRBJ2-1,11,TGCAGCAGTTGGAGCCACAATGAGCAGTTCTTC,CSSWSHNEQFF